This entry concerns a single TCR beta chain. This CDR3 is 14 amino acids long. V was pared by 0 bases and J by 7 bases, with 6 bases of the junction left unmatched. CDR1 and CDR2 (germline): SGHRS, YFSETQ. This specimen belongs to a study of Ad26.COV2.S vaccination and SARS-CoV-2 variants. Study in general: Donor was assigned to the Ad26.COV2.S arm of trial COV1001. Recipients of Ad26.COV2.S got it intramuscularly, once or twice 56 days apart.

TCRdb keeps only in-frame clones here, not all; method: immunoSEQ multiplex PCR. Among fewer than 900,000 clones listed, approximately 88% were seen once. Treatment indicated: approximately 18 received Ad26.COV2.S at low or high dose, single or two shots; several received placebo; per-sample allocation not given. Sampling occurred on day 63 after the first vaccine or placebo injection. Based in Boston, the donor was an adult of 18-55 years. The chain combines TRBV5-1 with TRBJ2-5; 7 bases agree with TRBD1. The clonotype comes from a person aged 18-65 years who received the Ad26.COV2.S COVID-19 vaccine or a placebo. The specimen was peripheral blood, collected in a trial of Ad26.COV2.S vaccine versus placebo. The CDR3 is CASSLEDRLRTQYF. The CDR3 DNA reads as TGCGCCAGCAGCTTGGAGGACAGGCTTAGGACCCAGTACTTC.